This entry describes one T cell receptor beta chain. No cognate antigen has been identified for it. No base quality values were provided; no much bigger clone lies one nucleotide off. TRB sequencing used genomic DNA with the immunoSEQ assay at survey resolution or the hsTCRB kit. Concerning the study's data processing: Initial read processing used immunoSEQ software, and repertoire analyses used the LymphoSeq R package. For each TRB dataset, clonality was calculated as 1 minus normalized Shannon entropy, and the Gini coefficient was computed as well. Phenotypes of unsorted samples were inferred by mapping TRB sequences from sorted subsets of the recipient or donor onto the same recipient's unsorted samples. In its TCRdb copy, this immuneACCESS table keeps in-frame sequences only and misses some clones. Where compared with another copy, unresolved V genes explain less than half of these, and the others have no known cause. V and J calls and clone size come straight from that table; D and trimming were deduced from the DNA. Within this sample are fewer than 8,000 clones, with 82% of them counted one time only. The top ten clones comprise 27% of the sample.

The source of the sample is a study of T cells after posttransplantation cyclophosphamide (dated by TCRdb to about 2016). Concerning the study at large: Using TRB sequencing, the study followed how the T cell repertoire rebuilt after myeloablative bone marrow transplantation with posttransplantation cyclophosphamide given as GVHD prophylaxis. Samples from 30 to 45 PTCy-treated patients and roughly 17 related bone marrow donors of those patients were subjected to antigen receptor sequencing. TRA and TRB clonality were tightly correlated in several samples, so subsequent TCR analyses focused on TRB only. In 3 patients, up to about 3 additional blood samples taken between 2 and 5.2 years after transplant also underwent TRB sequencing, as did pretransplant blood from 4 patients. Public TRB sequences were checked against a database of over 3,500 sequences associated with responses to pathogens, tumor antigens, self-antigens and alloantigens. Blood from all 30 or so PTCy patients who had 1-year posttransplant specimens underwent TRB sequencing. On the study overall, not on this receptor specifically: The TRB repertoires of T cells infiltrating skin or the GI tract showed only limited overlap with the TRB repertoires found in blood. Across over 40 patients, TRB clonality was highly associated with recipient CMV seropositivity and CMV reactivation, and diversity in PTCy patients was similar to diversity in CNI/methotrexate controls. Donor-recipient similarity was low at 1-2 months but increased during the first year, and donor CD8+ memory clones often dominated later blood repertoires.

Deletion took 0 bases off V and 3 bases off J, with a span of 9 bases between the germline ends. CDR1 and CDR2, looked up from the germline V gene (reference sequence), are SGHKS and YYEKEE. The CDR3 holds 14 amino acids from the cysteine to the phenylalanine. The entry retains the CDR3 DNA only, 42 bases that are in frame from base 1. In light of the paper, this sample's treatment or condition label describes: high-dose cyclophosphamide on days +3 and +4 as single-agent GVHD prophylaxis. Patients in the PTCy group got busulfan and fludarabine conditioning, a marrow graft from a related or unrelated donor, and cyclophosphamide on days +3 and +4. The PTCy-treated patients were drawn from a prospective, multi-institutional clinical trial. Peripheral blood and bone marrow mononuclear cells were isolated by Ficoll-Hypaque density centrifugation and cryopreserved. Sorting of CD4+ and CD8+ T cells, including naive and memory subsets, was performed by FACS on a FACSAria II.

This TCR derives from a female patient aged 50-59 years who received an allogeneic stem cell transplant from a related donor, was CMV-positive, and had no GVHD. After a transplant, some T cells may have been passed on by the graft donor. Sequences were derived from CD8+ T cells sorted from PBMCs, sampled less than 1,500 days after allogeneic stem cell transplant with posttransplant cyclophosphamide. The chain employs TRBV5-5 and TRBJ1-2; TRBD1 is a possible D gene, resting on 5 matching bases. In nucleotide form, the sequence is TGTGCCAGCAGCTTGGCAGGGAATCACTATGGCTACACCTTC. It encodes CASSLAGNHYGYTF.